The sequence of this T cell receptor beta chain was determined in a study of T cell repertoires in aging, cancer and after chemotherapy. Overall study results and limits: Immunological memory after chemotherapy cannot be judged from the repertoire data. In each cancer cohort, median generation probability increased across chemotherapy, suggesting thymic output rebounded.

Multiplex touch-down PCR with TRB-A/B primers amplified rearranged V-D-J TRB sequences. MiXCR, run by TCRdb on the multiplex PCR reads, gives a single entry per CDR3 protein. The sample gives thousands of distinct CDR3 sequences, roughly 39% of which show up once; more than 45% is in the top ten. Trimming removed 5 bases at V and 3 bases at J, with 13 bases between. The germline V gene encodes CDR1 MNHEY and CDR2 SVGAGI. The CDR3 length is 14 residues. For this clonotype: Its antigen is currently unknown.

TCR beta rearrangements were amplified from peripheral blood genomic DNA. This sequence originates from a human donor with a blood cancer. The chain is built from TRBV6-5 and TRBJ2-5; possibly TRBD1 for D (5 bases). Specimen: blood. CDR3 sequence (DNA): TGTGCCAGCAGTCCCCAGGGAAATGAAGAGACCCAGTACTTC. As protein: CASSPQGNEETQYF.